Below, 25 T cell receptor beta chains from the same sample are listed, as sequenced in a study of beta chain features in type 1 diabetes. The investigators reverse transcribed all of the isolated RNA, so they sequenced expressed TCRB transcripts. The protocol was immunoSEQ multiplex PCR, while the TCRdb copy is restricted to in-frame clones and leaves out a portion. The sample includes around 250,000 clones, about 70% of them seen just once. Sequencing used naive CD4+ T cells from blood. Source of these receptors: a man aged 25 to 40 in good health.

This sequence joins TRBV14 and TRBJ1-1, with 8 nucleotides matching TRBD1. Per the germline V gene, CDR1 is SGHDN and CDR2 is FVKESK. The CDR3 covers 15 residues. Trimming cost V 3 bases and J 6 bases; bases outside gene matches: 9. The DNA for the CDR3 is TGTGCCAGCAGCCACCTAGGCAGGGGGCTCCCTGAAGCTTTCTTT. This translates into CASSHLGRGLPEAFF.

V is TRBV5-1 and J is TRBJ2-5; 7 positions match TRBD2. The germline gives CDR1 SGHRS, CDR2 YFSETQ. V lost 3 bases, J lost 5 bases, and 19 bases stayed unmatched. The CDR3 is 18 residues long. This CDR3 reads CASSSLGSSGALWETQYF. Written as DNA, the CDR3 is TGCGCCAGCAGCTCCCTCGGATCCAGCGGGGCGTTATGGGAGACCCAGTACTTC.

This clone occurred once. This sample includes further DNA sequences coding for the same CDR3. The chain recombines TRBV20-1 with TRBJ2-3, with a weak D call TRBD2 (6 bases). This CDR3 region has 11 residues. Germline assignment: CDR1 DFQATT and CDR2 SNEGSKA (reference sequence). Between the trimmed V and J ends, which lost 6 bases and 5 bases, there was a span of 9 bases. In nucleotides, the CDR3 is TGCAGTGCATCGGGGGAAGATACGCAGTATTTT. Its protein is CSASGEDTQYF.

This clone appeared a single time. V usage is TRBV25-1 and J usage is TRBJ2-1; TRBD1 agrees at 8 bases. Germline V gene data show CDR1 as MGHDK and CDR2 as SYGVNS. Losses at the gene ends were 4 bases for V and 5 bases for J; bases not matched to a gene: 4. The CDR3 is made up of 14 amino acids. CDR3: CASSAWDRNNEQFF. The CDR3 bases are TGTGCCAGCAGTGCCTGGGACAGGAACAATGAGCAGTTCTTC.

This clone has a single count. The chain couples TRBV13 to TRBJ2-5, with a possible D match to TRBD1 (6 bases). The germline gives CDR1 PRHDT, CDR2 FYEKMQ (reference sequence). The CDR3 contains 17 residues. Trimming took 0 bases from V and 2 from J, leaving 16 bases between them. CDR3 protein: CASSLGRGRGFQETQYF. DNA for the CDR3: TGTGCCAGCAGCTTAGGACGCGGCAGGGGATTTCAAGAGACCCAGTACTTC.

This clone was seen a handful of times. The CDR3, as DNA: TGCGCCAGCAGCCCGCCCGAGGAGAGGAACACTGAAGCTTTCTTT. It yields the protein CASSPPEERNTEAFF. V gene TRBV4-1 combines with J gene TRBJ1-1, with D uncertain. V lost 4 bases and J lost 1, with 13 bases in between. Germline CDR1 and CDR2: MGHRA and YSYEKL. This CDR3 spans 15 amino acids.

This rearrangement joins TRBV7-2 to TRBJ2-3, with D unresolved. V was cut by 4 bases and J by 6 bases, with 11 bases left in between. The CDR3 is made up of 13 amino acids. Germline V CDR1 and CDR2: SGHTA, FQGNSA. The CDR3 region is CASSSLVADTQYF. CDR3 nucleotide sequence: TGTGCCAGCAGCTCCCTAGTAGCTGATACGCAGTATTTT.

The rearrangement joins TRBV25-1 to TRBJ2-7, with D possibly matching TRBD1 (6 bases). V was shortened by 10 bases and J by 3 bases, with 10 bases between the two germline ends. Germline V gene sequence: CDR1 MGHDK, CDR2 SYGVNS. This CDR3 comprises 11 residues. The CDR3 spells CATQGFYEQYF. DNA of the CDR3: TGTGCCACCCAGGGGTTCTACGAGCAGTACTTC.

The J gene is TRBJ2-7, the V gene TRBV30; 10 bases align to TRBD1. Germline V CDR1 and CDR2: GTSNPN, SVGIG (reference sequence). The trim removed 3 bases at V and 0 bases at J, leaving 5 bases unmatched. This CDR3 is 15 amino acids long. The CDR3 coding sequence is TGTGCCTGGAGGGACCGACAGGGGGCCTCCTACGAGCAGTACTTC. It specifies CAWRDRQGASYEQYF.

The chain recombines TRBV30 with TRBJ2-1, with a weak D call TRBD1 (5 bases). The V end was cut by 1 base, the J end by 9 bases, with 10 bases between. CDR3 length equals 12 residues. From germline, CDR1 is GTSNPN and CDR2 SVGIG (reference sequence). The CDR3 sequence is CAWSDQGSEQFF. In nucleotides, the CDR3 is TGTGCCTGGAGTGATCAGGGATCTGAGCAGTTCTTC.

The gene calls are TRBV15 and TRBJ2-1; D may match TRBD1 or TRBD2 (5 bases each). This CDR3 spans 16 amino acids. Germline V CDR1 and CDR2: LNHNV, YYDKDF (reference sequence). The V end lost 5 bases, the J end lost 2 bases, and 16 bases lay between the germline ends. The DNA of the CDR3 is TGTGCCACCAGCGAGGGGCACGGGGCGCCCTACAATGAGCAGTTCTTC. Protein: CATSEGHGAPYNEQFF.

This clone was recorded a few times. V usage is TRBV14 and J usage is TRBJ2-7; TRBD2 might be the D (6 bases). V was cut by 0 bases and J by 6 bases, with 12 bases left in between. The CDR3 covers 14 residues. Germline values: CDR1 SGHDN, CDR2 FVKESK. The CDR3 is CASSQDREPGEQYF. In DNA, the CDR3 is TGTGCCAGCAGCCAAGATCGGGAGCCCGGCGAGCAGTACTTC.

The rearrangement uses TRBV10-3 and TRBJ2-3; D not resolved. This CDR3 contains 12 residues. Germline V CDR1 and CDR2: ENHRY, SYGVKD. Trimming shortened V by 3 bases and J by 1 base, and 2 bases separated the two germline ends. Here the CDR3 DNA reads TGTGCCATCAGTGAAGGCACAGATACGCAGTATTTT. This codes for CAISEGTDTQYF.

The V and J genes are TRBV15 and TRBJ2-3; possible D gene TRBD2, 5 bases. This CDR3 comprises 13 residues. V was pared by 3 bases and J by 4 bases, with 8 bases between. Per the germline V gene, CDR1 is LNHNV and CDR2 is YYDKDF (reference sequence). The DNA for the CDR3 is TGTGCCACCAGCAGCGGGGTGGCAGATACGCAGTATTTT. Translation gives CATSSGVADTQYF. The variable domain in full, completed from reference TRBV15 and TRBJ2-3, reads DAMVIQNPRYQVTQFGKPVTLSCSQTLNHNVMYWYQQKSSQAPKLLFHYYDKDFNNEADTPDNFQSRRPNTSFCFLDIRSPGLGDTAMYLCATSSGVADTQYFGPGTRLTVL.

The chain combines TRBV29-1 with TRBJ2-5, with D maybe TRBD2 (5 bases). Trimming stripped 6 bases from V and 5 bases from J, with 19 bases between. The germline CDR1 and CDR2 sequences are SQVTM and ANQGSEA. There are 14 residues in the CDR3. CDR3 coding DNA: TGCAGCGTCCGACACGGGGAACCTCTCGAGACCCAGTACTTC. It yields the protein CSVRHGEPLETQYF.

The rearrangement joins TRBV7-2 to TRBJ1-2; weak D call: TRBD1 (5 bases). CDR1 and CDR2 (germline): SGHTA, FQGNSA. The CDR3 is 12 residues long. The V end was cut by 5 bases, the J end by 8 bases, with 12 bases between. Here the CDR3 DNA reads TGTGCCAGCAGCCACCAGGGTTTGGGCTACACCTTC. This translates into CASSHQGLGYTF.

This chain links TRBV28 with TRBJ2-1, with a weak D call TRBD2 (5 bases). CDR1 MDHEN and CDR2 SYDVKM come from the germline V gene. Trimming cost V 2 bases and J 5 bases, with 10 bases left between them. This CDR3 has 14 amino acids. Written as DNA, the CDR3 is TGTGCCAGCAGTTTACGAGCGGTAAACAATGAGCAGTTCTTC. Translating gives CASSLRAVNNEQFF.

This clone was picked up one time. The chain uses TRBV9 and TRBJ2-1; D is undetermined. The length of the CDR3 is 15 residues. Trimming took off 5 bases at V and 5 bases at J, with 17 bases between the two ends. The germline CDR1 and CDR2 sequences are SGDLS and YYNGEE. CDR3 protein: CASSEITYADNEQFF. The DNA of the CDR3 is TGTGCCAGCAGTGAGATTACGTACGCAGACAATGAGCAGTTCTTC.

V gene TRBV29-1 combines with J gene TRBJ2-1; D is tentatively TRBD1 or TRBD2 (5 bases each). Trimming stripped 7 bases from V and 5 bases from J, with 18 bases between. The germline V gene encodes CDR1 SQVTM and CDR2 ANQGSEA. The CDR3 runs to 14 residues. CDR3 nucleotides: TGCAGCGGGCGGGCAGGGAGAAGGAACAATGAGCAGTTCTTC. Its protein is CSGRAGRRNNEQFF.

V and J are TRBV30 and TRBJ2-1; D remains unclear. Trimming left V 4 bases short and J 0 bases short, with 7 bases between. The V gene's germline CDR1 is GTSNPN and CDR2 SVGIG (reference sequence). The CDR3 totals 13 residues. The CDR3 is CAWTVSSYNEQFF. The CDR3 bases are TGTGCCTGGACAGTAAGCTCCTACAATGAGCAGTTCTTC. The entire variable domain, with the rest obtained from reference TRBV30 and TRBJ2-1, is as follows: SQTIHQWPATLVQPVGSPLSLECTVEGTSNPNLYWYRQAAGRGLQLLFYSVGIGQISSEVPQNLSASRPQDRQFILSSKKLLLSDSGFYLCAWTVSSYNEQFFGPGTRLTVL.

The CDR3 sequence: CASSLASADGYTF. As DNA, the CDR3 is TGTGCCAGCAGCTTAGCTTCCGCGGATGGCTACACCTTC. The V gene is TRBV7-9, the J gene TRBJ1-2, with no clear D. Looked up from germline, CDR1 is SEHNR and CDR2 is FQNEAQ (reference sequence). Trimming pared 0 bases from V and 6 bases from J, leaving 8 bases between. The CDR3 spans 13 residues. Full variable domain (remainder filled in from reference TRBV7-9 and TRBJ1-2): DTGVSQNPRHKITKRGQNVTFRCDPISEHNRLYWYRQTLGQGPEFLTYFQNEAQLEKSRLLSDRFSAERPKGSFSTLEIQRTEQGDSAMYLCASSLASADGYTFGSGTRLTVV.

CDR3 amino acids: CSVGQRPYEQYF. For the CDR3, the DNA is TGCAGCGTGGGACAGCGACCTTACGAGCAGTACTTC. V gene TRBV29-1 combines with J gene TRBJ2-7; 7 positions agree with TRBD1. The V gene's germline CDR1 is SQVTM and CDR2 ANQGSEA. The CDR3 spans 12 residues. The J segment lost 4 bases and the V segment lost 6 bases, leaving 6 bases of the junction unmatched.

V and J are TRBV5-1 and TRBJ2-7; D tentatively reads TRBD1 or TRBD2 (5 bases each). This CDR3 comprises 12 residues. V lost 4 bases and J 3 bases, leaving 8 bases between the germline ends. Germline CDR1 and CDR2: SGHRS and YFSETQ. CDR3 in DNA: TGCGCCAGCAGCCGGGACGTCTACGAGCAGTACTTC. This codes for CASSRDVYEQYF.

In its sample, this clone was seen a few times. The genes are TRBV7-9 and TRBJ2-6; either TRBD1 or TRBD2 may fit D (5 bases each). This CDR3 contains 14 residues. Between the trimmed V and J ends, which lost 5 bases and 12 bases, there was a span of 17 bases. Germline CDR1 reads SEHNR; CDR2 reads FQNEAQ (reference sequence). CDR3 DNA: TGTGCCAGCAGCCCAAGGGACCTAGGCGGCGTCCTGACTTTC. It translates to CASSPRDLGGVLTF. Supplemented by reference TRBV7-9 and TRBJ2-6, the full variable domain reads DTGVSQNPRHKITKRGQNVTFRCDPISEHNRLYWYRQTLGQGPEFLTYFQNEAQLEKSRLLSDRFSAERPKGSFSTLEIQRTEQGDSAMYLCASSPRDLGGVLTFGAGSRLTVL.

On this clone: The sample holds other DNA sequences that translate to the same CDR3. The rearrangement links TRBV29-1 to TRBJ2-3; D ambiguous. V was cut by 6 bases and J by 1 base, with 8 bases left in between. Germline V gene sequence: CDR1 SQVTM, CDR2 ANQGSEA. The CDR3 is 12 amino acids. CDR3 region: CSVGLGTDTQYF. The CDR3 DNA reads TGCAGCGTCGGCCTAGGCACAGATACGCAGTATTTT.